The clone carrying this TCR beta chain has only one observation. Its antigen remains unidentified. The germline V and J ends were trimmed by 3 bases and 2 bases, with 7 bases remaining between them. CDR3 size: 13 residues. The germline gives CDR1 MNHEY, CDR2 SMNVEV (reference sequence). The record originates from a study of regulatory and conventional T cells in RAG deficiency. General study findings and limits: Omenn patients showed >75% Treg-Tconv overlap and shorter CDR3 lengths. RAG-deficient patients showed markedly lower Shannon entropy and higher Simpson indices than control T-cell subsets.

Genomic DNA came from blood conventional CD4+ T cells gated CD25-low CD127-high. Using immunoSEQ multiplex PCR, the repertoire was profiled, and TCRdb retains in-frame clones only, with some absent. The sample has approximately 35,000 clones; more than 75% are singletons. This sample was also put to use in a study of regulatory T cells. Per that study: Primers: 52 TRBV forward and 13 TRBJ reverse. Patient repertoires had restricted TRB V-J pairs and skewed V and J usage, most in Tregs.

The chain carries TRBV27 and TRBJ1-2, with a possible D match to TRBD1 (5 bases). This clonotype was sampled from a human donor in good health. The sample consisted of CD4+ effector T cells sorted from blood. The CDR3 DNA is TGTGCCAGCAGTTTGGGACGGAACTATGGCTACACCTTC. Protein: CASSLGRNYGYTF.